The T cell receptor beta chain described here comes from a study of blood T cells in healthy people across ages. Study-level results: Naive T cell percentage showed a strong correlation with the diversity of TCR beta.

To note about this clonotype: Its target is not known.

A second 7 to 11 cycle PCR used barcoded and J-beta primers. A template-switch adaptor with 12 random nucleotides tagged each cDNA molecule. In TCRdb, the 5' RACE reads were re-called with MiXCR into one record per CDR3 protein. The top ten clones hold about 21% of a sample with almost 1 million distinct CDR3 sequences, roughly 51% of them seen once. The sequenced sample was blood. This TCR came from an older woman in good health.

CDR3 loop: CASSQGSLSGANVLTF. In DNA, the CDR3 is TGTGCCAGCAGCCAAGGTAGTCTTTCTGGGGCCAACGTCCTGACTTTC. V usage is TRBV3-1 and J usage is TRBJ2-6; the D is unclear. Deletions cut 1 base from V and 1 base from J, with 8 bases between. The CDR3 length is 16 residues. The V gene's germline CDR1 is LGHDT and CDR2 YNNKEL (reference sequence).